The 17 T cell receptor beta chains below were found in one sample sequenced in a study of Graves' ophthalmopathy and Graves' hyperthyroidism. Using RNA transcripts, the TCR beta CDR3 regions were amplified. Second-round multiplex PCR followed a first-round RT-PCR using HTBI primers. In TCRdb, the multiplex PCR reads were re-called with MiXCR into one record per CDR3 protein. The sample includes hundreds of thousands of distinct CDR3 sequences, roughly 21% seen only once; the top ten take approximately 39%. The sample comprised peripheral blood. These receptors were taken from a woman in her 50s with Graves' ophthalmopathy.

This clonotype was detected many times. The rearrangement uses TRBV5-1 and TRBJ2-5, with TRBD2 matching over 8 bases. V lost 4 bases, J lost 4 bases, and 9 bases stayed unmatched. Germline V lookup: CDR1 SGHRS, CDR2 YFSETQ. The CDR3 extends over 15 amino acids. As DNA, the CDR3 is TGCGCCAGCAGCACCGCACTAGCGGAGGTAGAGACCCAGTACTTC. Amino acids: CASSTALAEVETQYF. Full variable domain (rest looked up from reference TRBV5-1 and TRBJ2-5): KAGVTQTPRYLIKTRGQQVTLSCSPISGHRSVSWYQQTPGQGLQFLFEYFSETQRNKGNFPGRFSGRQFSNSRSEMNVSTLELGDSALYLCASSTALAEVETQYFGPGTRLLVL.

The chain is built from TRBV30 and TRBJ1-6; no clear D. V lost 1 base, J lost 14 bases, and 21 bases lay in between. The CDR3 has 15 residues. Per the germline V gene, CDR1 is GTSNPN and CDR2 is SVGIG (reference sequence). The CDR3 loop reads CAWSGGFGTLHSLHF. CDR3 DNA sequence: TGTGCCTGGAGTGGGGGATTCGGTACGCTTCATTCCCTCCACTTT.

This clonotype appeared many times. The V gene is TRBV11-2, the J gene TRBJ1-2; TRBD1 matches 10 bases. Germline assignment: CDR1 SGHAT and CDR2 FQNNGV. The CDR3 totals 14 residues. The J segment lost 7 bases and the V segment lost 6 bases, leaving 8 bases of the junction unmatched. In DNA, the CDR3 is TGTGCCAGCAGTCTCACGACAGGGGGCTCTGGCTACACCTTC. It codes for CASSLTTGGSGYTF.

The rearrangement uses TRBV27 and TRBJ2-7, with TRBD2 matching over 12 bases. V lost 5 bases, J lost 6 bases, and 5 bases stayed unmatched. This CDR3 region has 14 residues. In germline, CDR1 is MNHEY, CDR2 SMNVEV (reference sequence). This chain's CDR3 is CASSHRLAGVEQYF. CDR3 DNA: TGTGCCAGCAGTCACCGACTAGCGGGAGTCGAGCAGTACTTC.

This clonotype has a handful of counts. The rearrangement links TRBV18 to TRBJ1-3, with TRBD1 identical over 7 bases. Germline lookup yields CDR1 KGHSH and CDR2 LQKENI. Losses at the gene ends were 3 bases for V and 6 bases for J; bases not matched to a gene: 2. The length of the CDR3 is 13 residues. The CDR3 is CASSPGQLNTIYF. The CDR3 DNA is TGTGCCAGCTCACCGGGACAGCTAAACACCATATATTTT. The variable domain in full, completed from reference TRBV18 and TRBJ1-3, reads NAGVMQNPRHLVRRRGQEARLRCSPMKGHSHVYWYRQLPEEGLKFMVYLQKENIIDESGMPKERFSAEFPKEGPSILRIQQVVRGDSAAYFCASSPGQLNTIYFGEGSWLTVV.

The rearrangement uses TRBV30 and TRBJ2-5; D may match TRBD1 or TRBD2 (5 bases each). The CDR3 sequence is 14 residues long. The V gene's germline CDR1 is GTSNPN and CDR2 SVGIG (reference sequence). V shed 3 bases and J shed 2 bases, with 13 bases lying between them. The CDR3 region has the DNA TGTGCCTGGAGCGAGCCGGGACGACAAGAGACCCAGTACTTC. It codes for CAWSEPGRQETQYF.

The table lists this clonotype with many counts. This sequence joins TRBV19 and TRBJ2-7; 14 nucleotides match TRBD2. The J segment lost 5 bases and the V segment lost 4 bases, leaving 7 bases of the junction unmatched. Germline V gives CDR1 LNHDA, CDR2 SQIVND (reference sequence). The CDR3 contains 16 residues. In nucleotides, the CDR3 is TGTGCCAGTAGTAGGTCCGGGACTAGCGGGAGACACGAGCAGTACTTC. As protein: CASSRSGTSGRHEQYF.

This clonotype was seen many times. This CDR3 is CSARTQVNTGELFF. The CDR3 nucleotides are TGCAGCGCGAGGACACAGGTTAACACCGGGGAGCTGTTTTTT. This sequence joins TRBV29-1 and TRBJ2-2; possibly TRBD1 for D (5 bases). Germline V gene data show CDR1 as SQVTM and CDR2 as ANQGSEA. The CDR3 is made up of 14 amino acids. V lost 7 bases to trimming and J lost 2 bases, with 14 bases between them.

Ten or more counts support this clonotype. V usage is TRBV12-3 or TRBV12-4 and J usage is TRBJ2-7, with D perhaps given as TRBD1 or TRBD2 (5 bases each). The CDR3 spans 14 residues. Trimming took off 5 bases at V and 7 bases at J, with 18 bases between the two ends. The CDR3 loop reads CASSPGTPGWEQYF. CDR3 DNA: TGTGCCAGCAGTCCCGGGACCCCCGGCTGGGAGCAGTACTTC.

This clonotype was recorded many times. The rearrangement joins TRBV6-1 to TRBJ1-1; 10 positions match TRBD1. With 6 bases clipped from V and 4 bases from J, the junction kept 11 bases outside the gene matches. In germline, CDR1 is MNHNS, CDR2 SASEGT. The CDR3 runs 16 residues. CDR3 residues: CASSTGGGQGSTEAFF. CDR3 sequence (DNA): TGTGCCAGCAGCACCGGGGGGGGACAGGGGAGCACTGAAGCTTTCTTT.

This sequence joins TRBV7-8 and TRBJ2-3; possibly TRBD1 for D (6 bases). This CDR3 has 17 residues. Germline lookup yields CDR1 SGHVS and CDR2 FQNEAQ. Between the trimmed V and J ends, which lost 2 bases and 3 bases, there was a span of 18 bases. CDR3 sequence: CASSLSTGLLRTDTQYF. DNA for the CDR3: TGTGCCAGCAGCTTATCGACAGGTCTTCTACGGACAGATACGCAGTATTTT.

This clonotype was detected ten times or more. V gene TRBV28 combines with J gene TRBJ2-7; 9 bases are a match to TRBD2. With V trimmed by 5 bases and J by 1 base, 6 bases remained unmatched. Germline CDR1 and CDR2: MDHEN and SYDVKM. The CDR3 consists of 15 residues. The CDR3 region is CASSLLTSGSYEQYF. CDR3 DNA: TGTGCCAGCAGTCTCCTAACTAGCGGGTCCTACGAGCAGTACTTC.

In its sample, this clonotype was seen many times. The chain couples TRBV10-3 to TRBJ1-2, with TRBD1 as a possible D gene (5 bases). The V end lost 4 bases, the J end lost 13 bases, and 16 bases lay between the germline ends. The CDR3 runs 12 residues. Germline CDR1 and CDR2: ENHRY and SYGVKD. This CDR3 is CAISVGERSRTF. The CDR3 DNA reads TGTGCCATCAGTGTGGGGGAACGGTCGCGCACCTTC.

This clonotype was observed at least ten times. The V call is TRBV18, the J call TRBJ2-7; D is perhaps TRBD1 (5 bases). There are 14 residues in the CDR3. V was clipped by 3 bases and J by 5 bases, with 14 bases between them. Per the germline V gene, CDR1 is KGHSH and CDR2 is LQKENI. Here the CDR3 DNA reads TGTGCCAGCTCACCCCCAGGGTTGACGGACGAGCAGTACTTC. Amino acids: CASSPPGLTDEQYF.

The sample holds many counts of this clonotype. The genes are TRBV27 and TRBJ2-7, with D unresolved. The CDR3 extends over 13 amino acids. Trimming pared 3 bases from V and 4 bases from J, leaving 10 bases between. Per the germline V gene, CDR1 is MNHEY and CDR2 is SMNVEV (reference sequence). CDR3 in DNA: TGTGCCAGCAGTTTCAGGTCTGGGTACGAGCAGTACTTC. This translates into CASSFRSGYEQYF.

This clonotype occurred many times. V usage is TRBV29-1 and J usage is TRBJ1-2; D may be TRBD1 (5 bases). The CDR3 is 13 residues long. V gave up 2 bases and J gave up 4 bases, with 11 bases separating them. CDR1 is SQVTM and CDR2 is ANQGSEA in the germline V gene. The CDR3 DNA reads TGCAGCGTTGAAATGGACGGGACCTATGGCTACACCTTC. It translates to CSVEMDGTYGYTF.

The table lists this clonotype with many counts. The chain carries TRBV10-3 and TRBJ1-5; no clear D gene. Germline lookup yields CDR1 ENHRY and CDR2 SYGVKD. V lost 2 bases, J lost 3 bases, and 11 bases lay in between. The CDR3 length is 15 residues. CDR3 nucleotides: TGTGCCATCAGTGAGGGTCGGAATCCCAATCAGCCCCAGCATTTT. Its translation: CAISEGRNPNQPQHF.